This is a list of T cell receptor beta chains from one sample in a study of blood T cell repertoires in COVID-19. TCRdb's table, derived via immunoSEQ multiplex PCR, lists solely in-frame clones and lacks some. The sample carries under 250,000 clones, about nine tenths recorded once. The material sequenced was peripheral blood. These receptors all come from a man aged 55 to 70 who had recovered from COVID-19. Both conserved end residues are part of each CDR3. The D gene is left open where the match is weak. Expanded clones get a size class; other rows say once, few or many, or leave the size out.

>TRBV18|.|TRBJ1-4|.
CASSYLSGGREKLFF
TGTGCCAGCTCTTATCTTTCGGGGGGACGTGAAAAACTGTTTTTT
>TRBV5-1|.|TRBJ1-1|once
CASSLEGGDRATEAFF
TGCGCCAGCAGCTTGGAGGGAGGGGATAGGGCCACTGAAGCTTTCTTT
>TRBV27|TRBD1|TRBJ1-1|.
CASSLDLRGTEAFF
TGTGCCAGCAGTTTGGACCTCAGGGGGACTGAAGCTTTCTTT
>TRBV2|.|TRBJ2-7|.
CASKEGAPLEQYF
TGTGCCAGCAAGGAGGGGGCCCCTTTGGAGCAGTACTTC
>TRBV10-3|TRBD2|TRBJ2-7|.
CATWTSGLEGEQYF
TGTGCCACGTGGACTAGCGGGCTTGAGGGCGAGCAGTACTTC
>TRBV6-2/TRBV6-3|.|TRBJ2-3|.
CASSYRESDADTQYF
TGTGCCAGCAGTTACCGGGAGTCTGACGCAGATACGCAGTATTTT
>TRBV2|.|TRBJ2-7|.
CASKGGQLSYEQYF
TGTGCCAGCAAAGGGGGACAACTCTCCTACGAGCAGTACTTC
>TRBV24-1|TRBD1|TRBJ2-1|.
CATSDPGTGKYNEQFF
TGTGCCACCAGTGACCCCGGGACAGGGAAATACAATGAGCAGTTCTTC
>TRBV7-4|TRBD1|TRBJ2-7|.
CASSCGRGRKLYEQYF
TGTGCCAGCAGCTGCGGCAGGGGGCGTAAGCTATACGAGCAGTACTTC
>TRBV20-1|.|TRBJ2-5|few
CSSYSETQYF
TGCAGCTCCTACTCAGAGACCCAGTACTTC
>TRBV5-1|.|TRBJ1-2|.
CASSHDSYSNYGYTF
TGCGCCAGCAGCCACGACAGCTACTCTAACTATGGCTACACCTTC
>TRBV10-3|.|TRBJ2-3|.
CAISPQGGSTDTQYF
TGTGCCATCAGTCCTCAAGGGGGAAGCACAGATACGCAGTATTTT
>TRBV3-1/TRBV3-2|.|TRBJ2-1|once
CASSLSSGISYNEQFF
TGTGCCAGCAGCCTATCCTCCGGGATATCCTACAATGAGCAGTTCTTC
>TRBV7-8|.|TRBJ1-4|once
CASSLSGGRPNEKLFF
TGTGCCAGCAGCTTATCTGGGGGCAGGCCCAATGAAAAACTGTTTTTT
>TRBV5-1|.|TRBJ2-5|few
CASSLAVGSGETQYF
TGCGCCAGCAGCTTGGCCGTGGGTTCGGGAGAGACCCAGTACTTC
>TRBV3-1/TRBV3-2|.|TRBJ2-7|.
CASSPQGNWYEQYF
TGTGCCAGCAGCCCACAGGGAAATTGGTACGAGCAGTACTTC
>TRBV4-1|.|TRBJ1-3|.
CASSQSAPGVSGNTIYF
TGCGCCAGCAGCCAATCCGCCCCAGGGGTTTCGGGAAACACCATATATTTT
>TRBV25-1|.|TRBJ1-5|once
CASEQTGHNQPQHF
TGTGCCAGCGAACAAACAGGGCACAATCAGCCCCAGCATTTT
>TRBV5-1|.|TRBJ1-1|.
CASSLDRESLGNTEAFF
TGCGCCAGCAGCTTGGACAGGGAATCTCTAGGGAACACTGAAGCTTTCTTT
>TRBV4-3|.|TRBJ1-2|.
CASSQEGRRGWGGYTF
TGCGCCAGCAGCCAAGAAGGGCGGCGCGGGTGGGGTGGCTACACCTTC
>TRBV21-1|.|TRBJ2-7|.
CASSRQGRDNEQYF
TGTGCCAGCAGCAGACAGGGTAGGGATAACGAGCAGTACTTC
>TRBV29-1|TRBD2|TRBJ2-5|.
CSAGTRGPKETQYF
TGCAGCGCGGGGACTAGGGGTCCCAAAGAGACCCAGTACTTC
>TRBV30|TRBD2|TRBJ2-2|.
CAWSVTSGHGTGELFF
TGTGCCTGGAGTGTAACTAGCGGGCATGGTACCGGGGAGCTGTTTTTT
>TRBV13|.|TRBJ2-2|.
CASSLGLMAAGELFF
TGTGCCAGCAGCTTAGGGCTCATGGCGGCCGGGGAGCTGTTTTTT
>TRBV7-9|.|TRBJ2-3|.
CASSLVVEYGTDTQYF
TGTGCCAGCAGCTTAGTAGTAGAGTACGGCACAGATACGCAGTATTTT
>TRBV19|TRBD1|TRBJ2-1|once
CASSVTGGAYNEQFF
TGTGCCAGTAGTGTTACAGGGGGTGCCTACAATGAGCAGTTCTTC
>TRBV18|TRBD1|TRBJ2-1|once
CASSPRGQEGDEQFF
TGTGCCAGCTCACCCCGGGGACAGGAGGGCGATGAGCAGTTCTTC
>TRBV2|.|TRBJ1-2|.
CASRYRQANYGYTF
TGTGCCAGCAGGTATAGACAGGCCAACTATGGCTACACCTTC
>TRBV6-5|.|TRBJ1-2|.
CASRPGQDYGYTF
TGTGCCAGCAGGCCGGGACAAGACTATGGCTACACCTTC
>TRBV27|.|TRBJ2-7|.
CASSLSGTPQQYF
TGTGCCAGCAGTTTATCTGGGACACCTCAGCAGTACTTC
>TRBV29-1|.|TRBJ1-2|.
CSVANRVGYTF
TGCAGCGTGGCTAACAGGGTTGGCTACACCTTC
>TRBV6-6|.|TRBJ2-1|.
CASSLLSSSYNEQFF
TGTGCCAGCAGTTTACTTAGTAGCTCCTACAATGAGCAGTTCTTC
>TRBV11-2|.|TRBJ1-6|.
CASSPPGTRNSPLHF
TGTGCCAGCAGCCCACCCGGGACTAGGAATTCACCCCTCCACTTT
>TRBV2|.|TRBJ1-1|.
CASRATGTEAFF
TGTGCCAGCAGGGCTACAGGGACTGAAGCTTTCTTT
>TRBV20-1|TRBD1|TRBJ2-1|.
CSASLMGQGGEQFF
TGCAGTGCTAGTCTAATGGGACAGGGAGGCGAGCAGTTCTTC
>TRBV5-5|TRBD2|TRBJ2-2|.
CASSTGTSYPGELFF
TGTGCCAGCAGCACGGGGACTAGTTATCCCGGGGAGCTGTTTTTT
>TRBV6-2/TRBV6-3|.|TRBJ1-2|.
CASSSYRVRGGYTF
TGTGCCAGCAGTTCCTACAGGGTTCGCGGAGGCTACACCTTC
>TRBV5-6|TRBD1|TRBJ2-3|.
CASSFGQGRTDTQYF
TGTGCCAGCAGCTTTGGACAGGGAAGAACAGATACGCAGTATTTT
>TRBV19|.|TRBJ2-1|.
CASSIGGRASSYNEQFF
TGTGCCAGTAGTATCGGGGGGCGGGCGAGCTCCTACAATGAGCAGTTCTTC
>TRBV7-3|.|TRBJ2-3|.
CASSLTGEGRTQYF
TGTGCCAGCAGCTTGACGGGAGAGGGTCGTACGCAGTATTTT
>TRBV7-7|.|TRBJ2-1|.
CASSLDRGSSYNEQFF
TGTGCCAGCAGCTTAGATCGGGGTAGCAGTTACAATGAGCAGTTCTTC
>TRBV11-1|TRBD2|TRBJ2-5|.
CASSRQLAGQETQYF
TGTGCCAGCAGCAGACAGCTAGCGGGCCAAGAGACCCAGTACTTC
>TRBV20-1|.|TRBJ2-7|few
CSATGSYEQYF
TGCAGTGCTACAGGGTCCTACGAGCAGTACTTC
>TRBV5-4|TRBD1|TRBJ2-1|.
CASSRDRGEQFF
TGTGCCAGCAGCCGGGACAGGGGTGAGCAGTTCTTC
>TRBV3-1/TRBV3-2|TRBD1|TRBJ1-1|.
CASSQGTGTYTEAFF
TGTGCCAGCAGCCAAGGGACAGGGACGTACACTGAAGCTTTCTTT
>TRBV7-8|TRBD2|TRBJ2-5|.
CASSPRLAGGAETQYF
TGTGCCAGCAGCCCCAGACTAGCGGGAGGAGCGGAGACCCAGTACTTC
>TRBV18|.|TRBJ2-7|few
CASSRGGYEQYF
TGTGCCAGCTCTAGAGGGGGCTACGAGCAGTACTTC
>TRBV4-2|TRBD1|TRBJ1-3|once
CASSQPGGTGNTIYF
TGTGCCAGCAGCCAGCCAGGGGGCACTGGAAACACCATATATTTT
>TRBV2|TRBD1|TRBJ2-7|once
CASRDTGGRGREQYF
TGTGCCAGCAGAGACACCGGTGGCAGGGGGCGTGAGCAGTACTTC
>TRBV5-1|TRBD2|TRBJ2-1|.
CASSFLGLAGSSYNEQFF
TGCGCCAGCAGCTTCTTGGGACTAGCGGGAAGCTCCTACAATGAGCAGTTCTTC
>TRBV19|TRBD1|TRBJ1-3|once
CASSPRGPDTIYF
TGTGCCAGTAGTCCCAGGGGGCCGGACACCATATATTTT
>TRBV7-8|.|TRBJ2-1|.
CASSSSGGVSYNEQFF
TGTGCCAGCAGCTCCAGTGGCGGAGTCTCCTACAATGAGCAGTTCTTC
>TRBV5-8|.|TRBJ2-2|.
CASSIDSTGELFF
TGTGCCAGCAGCATCGACAGTACCGGGGAGCTGTTTTTT
>TRBV3-1/TRBV3-2|TRBD1|TRBJ1-1|.
CASSPHTQGSGAEAFF
TGTGCCAGCAGCCCACACACACAGGGGAGTGGAGCTGAAGCTTTCTTT
>TRBV21-1|.|TRBJ2-7|.
CAPLEGGDEQYF
TGTGCCCCTCTCGAAGGGGGAGACGAGCAGTACTTC
>TRBV14|TRBD1|TRBJ1-4|.
CASSQDFQGAPEKLFF
TGTGCCAGCAGCCAAGATTTTCAGGGGGCCCCTGAAAAACTGTTTTTT
>TRBV6-5|TRBD1|TRBJ1-2|.
CASRNVAGGGYTF
TGTGCCAGCAGAAACGTGGCAGGGGGCGGCTACACCTTC
>TRBV7-9|TRBD1|TRBJ1-2|.
CASRSGQGYGYTF
TGTGCCAGCAGGTCGGGACAGGGCTATGGCTACACCTTC
>TRBV21-1|.|TRBJ2-5|.
CASSIHRQETQYF
TGTGCCAGCAGCATCCACAGGCAAGAGACCCAGTACTTC